These 32 T cell receptor beta chains originate from one sample sequenced in a study of T cell responses to AZD1222 COVID-19 vaccine. TCRdb's copy holds only in-frame clones and misses some; the assay was immunoSEQ multiplex PCR. Among about 200,000 clones, about 93% were seen once, and the ten largest hold roughly 0.99%. Material: peripheral blood, obtained 28 days after the second AZD1222 dose. These receptor sequences come from an adult who received the AZD1222 COVID-19 vaccine.

This chain joins TRBV5-4 and TRBJ1-2; D is uncertain. The germline V and J ends were trimmed by 4 bases and 8 bases, with 15 bases remaining between them. CDR3 size: 13 residues. Germline values: CDR1 SGHNT, CDR2 YYREEE (reference sequence). The CDR3 loop reads CASSPGWAEGYTF. The CDR3 bases are TGTGCCAGCAGCCCGGGATGGGCGGAGGGCTACACCTTC.

The chain employs TRBV25-1 and TRBJ1-3; D is unclear. The germline V gene encodes CDR1 MGHDK and CDR2 SYGVNS. The CDR3 consists of 13 residues. The germline V and J ends were trimmed by 4 bases and 2 bases, with 6 bases remaining between them. CDR3 DNA sequence: TGTGCCAGCAGTGTCCCGGCTGGAAACACCATATATTTT. Translation: CASSVPAGNTIYF.

The chain's CDR3 is CASTPGLENTEAFF. In DNA, the CDR3 is TGTGCCAGCACCCCGGGACTCGAAAACACTGAAGCTTTCTTT. The chain carries TRBV11-1 and TRBJ1-1; possible D gene TRBD1, 5 bases. Germline CDR1 is SGHAT and CDR2 is FQDESV (reference sequence). V lost 7 bases and J 2 bases, leaving 14 bases between the germline ends. The CDR3 has 14 amino acids.

DNA of the CDR3: TGTGCCAGCTGTCCCGGCGGACAATCGGACGAAAAACTGTTTTTT. Amino acids: CASCPGGQSDEKLFF. The V and J genes are TRBV28 and TRBJ1-4, with D perhaps matching TRBD1 (5 bases). CDR1 is MDHEN, CDR2 SYDVKM, per germline. This CDR3 is 15 amino acids long. The V and J ends lost 8 bases and 8 bases respectively, with 21 bases between them.

V is TRBV1 and J is TRBJ1-1. TRBV1 is termed a pseudogene. The CDR3 length is 8 residues. The CDR3 DNA reads as TGCACCAGCAGCGAGTCTTTCTTT. Residues: CTSSESFF.

The chain has TRBV29-1 and TRBJ1-1, with 9 bases identical to TRBD1. The CDR3 contains 15 residues. J lost 0 bases, V lost 6 bases, and 8 bases had no gene match. Germline V gene sequence: CDR1 SQVTM, CDR2 ANQGSEA. CDR3 in amino acids: CSVVGQGDLNTEAFF. The CDR3 bases are TGCAGCGTGGTGGGACAGGGCGATTTGAACACTGAAGCTTTCTTT.

The CDR3 DNA reads TGTGCCAGCAGGCAGAACCCCATGAACACTGAAGCTTTCTTT. Translation: CASRQNPMNTEAFF. The rearrangement links TRBV28 to TRBJ1-1; D is uncertain. The CDR3 spans 14 residues. Germline V gene sequence: CDR1 MDHEN, CDR2 SYDVKM. Trimming took 6 bases from V and 0 from J, leaving 11 bases between them.

This clone was observed a few times. V gene TRBV11-2 combines with J gene TRBJ2-3; TRBD2 might be the D (6 bases). The CDR3 is 14 amino acids. CDR1 SGHAT and CDR2 FQNNGV come from the germline V gene. Deletions cut 1 base from V and 4 bases from J, with 9 bases between. DNA for the CDR3: TGTGCCAGCAGCTTAGTGGGAGGCGCAGATACGCAGTATTTT. Its translation: CASSLVGGADTQYF.

The chain employs TRBV7-9 and TRBJ1-6, with D tentatively TRBD1 (5 bases). The CDR3 contains 15 residues. Germline assignment: CDR1 SEHNR and CDR2 FQNEAQ (reference sequence). V gave up 0 bases and J gave up 11 bases, with 14 bases separating them. CDR3 region: CASSLAGTSTTPLHF. The DNA for the CDR3 is TGTGCCAGCAGCTTAGCCGGGACTTCAACGACACCCCTCCACTTT.

The gene calls are TRBV6-6 and TRBJ2-7; weak D call: TRBD2 (5 bases). Per germline, CDR1 MNHNY and CDR2 SVGAGI (reference sequence). This CDR3 contains 11 residues. The ends were cut back, 6 bases at V and 6 bases at J, with 9 bases in the middle. The CDR3 loop is CASRLGSEQYF. The CDR3 bases are TGTGCCAGCAGACTTGGGAGCGAGCAGTACTTC.

The CDR3 coding sequence is TGCGCCAGCAGCGAAGCAGGGCCAAACGAGCAGTACTTC. This encodes CASSEAGPNEQYF. V usage is TRBV5-1 and J usage is TRBJ2-7; D perhaps matches TRBD1 (5 bases). The V gene lost 4 bases and the J gene lost 5 bases, with 13 bases spanning the gap. CDR1 and CDR2 (germline): SGHRS, YFSETQ. This CDR3 is 13 amino acids long.

This rearrangement joins TRBV9 to TRBJ2-3; a possible D gene is TRBD1 (5 bases). This CDR3 has 16 residues. Trimming pared 2 bases from V and 6 bases from J, leaving 19 bases between. Looked up from germline, CDR1 is SGDLS and CDR2 is YYNGEE. CDR3 loop: CASSVTTTPPGDTQYF. Written as DNA, the CDR3 is TGTGCCAGCAGCGTTACCACGACACCTCCAGGGGATACGCAGTATTTT.

This chain links TRBV5-8 with TRBJ1-1; D is ambiguous. V gave up 0 bases and J gave up 5 bases, with 11 bases separating them. Germline V gives CDR1 SGHTS, CDR2 YDEGEE. The CDR3 runs 14 residues. CDR3 sequence (DNA): TGTGCCAGCAGCTTGGGTCGGGTCGGAACTGAAGCTTTCTTT. It yields the protein CASSLGRVGTEAFF.

The rearrangement joins TRBV2 to TRBJ2-5, with D perhaps matching TRBD1 (6 bases). Trimming cost V 7 bases and J 5 bases, with 17 bases left between them. The CDR3 extends over 14 amino acids. Germline CDR1 reads SNHLY; CDR2 reads FYNNEI. The CDR3 loop reads CASIPGHSGETQYF. The CDR3 DNA follows: TGTGCCAGCATCCCGGGACACTCCGGGGAGACCCAGTACTTC.

The chain carries TRBV30 and TRBJ1-2, with TRBD1 as a possible D gene (5 bases). Germline lookup yields CDR1 GTSNPN and CDR2 SVGIG (reference sequence). The V end lost 4 bases, the J end lost 0 bases, and 18 bases lay between the germline ends. The CDR3 totals 16 residues. The CDR3 bases are TGTGCCTGGATAAGAGAGCCAAGCAGGGCTAACTATGGCTACACCTTC. Protein sequence: CAWIREPSRANYGYTF. Using reference TRBV30 and TRBJ1-2 for the parts outside the CDR3, the full variable domain is SQTIHQWPATLVQPVGSPLSLECTVEGTSNPNLYWYRQAAGRGLQLLFYSVGIGQISSEVPQNLSASRPQDRQFILSSKKLLLSDSGFYLCAWIREPSRANYGYTFGSGTRLTVV.

V and J are TRBV19 and TRBJ1-2, with no clear D. The CDR3 sequence is 13 residues long. Trimming shortened V by 1 base and J by 5 bases, and 8 bases separated the two germline ends. The germline V gene encodes CDR1 LNHDA and CDR2 SQIVND (reference sequence). CDR3: CASSIAGGYGYTF. DNA for the CDR3: TGTGCCAGTAGTATAGCCGGCGGGTATGGCTACACCTTC.

The CDR3 DNA is TGTGCCAGCAGCCTGGGGACAGGGGAGATAGGGGAGCTGTTTTTT. Translation gives CASSLGTGEIGELFF. J is TRBJ2-2 and V is TRBV3-1 (or the pseudogene TRBV3-2); 10 nucleotides match TRBD1. V lost 4 bases to trimming and J lost 8 bases; unmatched junction nucleotides: 7. There are 15 residues in the CDR3. CDR1 is LGHDT, CDR2 YNNKEL, per germline (reference sequence).

The chain links TRBV5-1 to TRBJ2-5; 12 bases match TRBD2. The V gene's germline CDR1 is SGHRS and CDR2 YFSETQ. J was trimmed by 5 bases and V by 5 bases; bases with no gene match: 4. This CDR3 region has 14 residues. CDR3 loop: CASRGGLAGETQYF. CDR3 in DNA: TGCGCCAGCAGGGGAGGACTAGCGGGGGAGACCCAGTACTTC.

The V and J genes are TRBV15 and TRBJ2-1; the D gene could be TRBD1 or TRBD2 (5 bases each). Germline V gene data show CDR1 as LNHNV and CDR2 as YYDKDF (reference sequence). The CDR3 is 16 amino acids. Between the trimmed V and J ends, which lost 0 bases and 9 bases, there was a span of 18 bases. The CDR3 sequence: CATSRDLRGGGVEQFF. In DNA, the CDR3 is TGTGCCACCAGCAGAGATCTCCGGGGTGGGGGAGTTGAGCAGTTCTTC.

The chain couples TRBV24-1 to TRBJ2-3, with D hard to call. CDR3 length: 15 residues. The V gene lost 5 bases and the J gene lost 0 bases, with 11 bases spanning the gap. CDR1 KGHDR and CDR2 SFDVKD come from the germline V gene. CDR3 in DNA: TGTGCCACCAGTGTCTCGACCTCTAGCACAGATACGCAGTATTTT. It specifies CATSVSTSSTDTQYF.

The chain has TRBV6-5 and TRBJ2-1; D may be TRBD2 (5 bases). This CDR3 has 12 residues. V was clipped by 8 bases and J by 8 bases, with 13 bases between them. Germline V gives CDR1 MNHEY, CDR2 SVGAGI. CDR3 sequence (DNA): TGTGCCAGCCTCTCGGGGTTCCATGAGCAGTTCTTC. The encoded protein is CASLSGFHEQFF.

The chain joins TRBV4-2 to TRBJ2-7, with D perhaps given as TRBD1 or TRBD2 (5 bases each). Germline lookup yields CDR1 LGHNA and CDR2 YNFKEQ. CDR3 length: 16 residues. The V and J ends lost 0 bases and 5 bases respectively, with 17 bases between them. CDR3 loop: CASSQDFSSQGHEQYF. CDR3 coding DNA: TGTGCCAGCAGCCAAGATTTTTCGTCGCAGGGACACGAGCAGTACTTC.

This sequence joins TRBV3-1 (or the pseudogene TRBV3-2) and TRBJ1-5, with TRBD1 matching 11 bases. After removal of 1 base from V and 5 bases from J, the junction contained 4 bases not matched to a gene. The CDR3 consists of 16 residues. CDR1 LGHDT and CDR2 YNNKEL come from the germline V gene (reference sequence). The CDR3, as DNA: TGTGCCAGCAGCCAAGCCCGGACAGGGGGCCATCAGCCCCAGCATTTT. Its translation: CASSQARTGGHQPQHF.

The rearrangement uses TRBV11-1 and TRBJ1-1, with D uncertain. The CDR3 runs 14 residues. Germline assignment: CDR1 SGHAT and CDR2 FQDESV (reference sequence). V lost 1 base and J 1 base, leaving 7 bases between the germline ends. The CDR3: CASSLGWGNTEAFF. DNA for the CDR3: TGTGCCAGCAGCTTAGGATGGGGGAACACTGAAGCTTTCTTT.

This clone has just one count. This chain connects TRBV5-1 to TRBJ1-5; D remains unclear. The CDR3 is 15 amino acids. The germline V gene has CDR1 SGHRS and CDR2 YFSETQ. V shed 0 bases and J shed 2 bases, with 9 bases lying between them. In DNA form, the CDR3 reads TGCGCCAGCAGCTTGGGGCCGGGCGGCAATCAGCCCCAGCATTTT. Its translation is CASSLGPGGNQPQHF. Full variable domain (outside the CDR3, taken from reference TRBV5-1 and TRBJ1-5): KAGVTQTPRYLIKTRGQQVTLSCSPISGHRSVSWYQQTPGQGLQFLFEYFSETQRNKGNFPGRFSGRQFSNSRSEMNVSTLELGDSALYLCASSLGPGGNQPQHFGDGTRLSIL.

This chain uses TRBV30 with TRBJ1-2; D is perhaps TRBD1 (5 bases). Germline CDR1 reads GTSNPN; CDR2 reads SVGIG (reference sequence). V was trimmed by 5 bases and J by 5 bases, leaving 12 bases between them. The CDR3 sequence is 12 residues long. The CDR3 bases are TGTGCCTGGGGGGACCGTCTGTATGGCTACACCTTC. Amino acids: CAWGDRLYGYTF.

The V and J genes are TRBV19 and TRBJ1-4; 8 nucleotides line up with TRBD1. The germline V gene has CDR1 LNHDA and CDR2 SQIVND (reference sequence). The CDR3 is 13 residues long. J was trimmed by 7 bases and V by 6 bases; bases with no gene match: 4. The CDR3 reads CASRDRVGEKLFF. CDR3 coding DNA: TGTGCCAGTAGGGACAGGGTTGGTGAAAAACTGTTTTTT.

The genes are TRBV4-3 and TRBJ1-4; D gene unclear. V was clipped by 6 bases and J by 3 bases, with 14 bases between them. The CDR3 runs 15 residues. CDR1 and CDR2 from the germline V gene are LGHNA and YSLEER. The CDR3 sequence is CASRTDGIPNEKLFF. Here the CDR3 DNA reads TGCGCCAGCAGGACGGACGGTATACCTAATGAAAAACTGTTTTTT.

This chain joins TRBV19 and TRBJ1-1; 9 bases fit TRBD1. V lost 7 bases to trimming and J lost 11 bases; unmatched junction nucleotides: 5. This CDR3 is 11 amino acids long. Per germline, CDR1 LNHDA and CDR2 SQIVND (reference sequence). CDR3 amino acids: CASIQGARAFF. CDR3 DNA sequence: TGTGCCAGTATACAGGGGGCCCGGGCTTTCTTT.

The rearrangement uses TRBV19 and TRBJ2-2, with TRBD1 matching 8 bases. After removal of 4 bases from V and 1 base from J, the junction contained 5 bases not matched to a gene. From germline, CDR1 is LNHDA and CDR2 SQIVND (reference sequence). CDR3 length equals 16 residues. CDR3 bases: TGTGCCAGTAGTAGGCGGGGACAGGTGAACACCGGGGAGCTGTTTTTT. Its translation: CASSRRGQVNTGELFF.

The rearrangement joins TRBV6-5 to TRBJ2-2, with D perhaps assigned TRBD1 or TRBD2 (6 bases each). Germline V gene sequence: CDR1 MNHEY, CDR2 SVGAGI. Trimming stripped 2 bases from V and 6 bases from J, with 7 bases between. The CDR3 has 13 amino acids. CDR3 coding DNA: TGTGCCAGCAGTTACGGGGGGCCCGGGGAGCTGTTTTTT. Encoded protein: CASSYGGPGELFF.

The J gene is TRBJ2-3, the V gene TRBV7-2; TRBD2 agrees at 8 bases. Trimming at V came to 1 base and at J to 1 base, leaving 7 bases not matched to a gene. There are 17 residues in the CDR3. CDR1 SGHTA and CDR2 FQGNSA come from the germline V gene. Written as DNA, the CDR3 is TGTGCCAGCAGCTTAGTACGGGGGGGCGGCGGCACAGATACGCAGTATTTT. This encodes CASSLVRGGGGTDTQYF.